One sample yielded the 30 T cell receptor beta chains listed below, sequenced in a study of T-cell memory formation after mild COVID-19. TCRdb re-called the 5' RACE reads with MiXCR, one entry per CDR3 protein. The table lists about 450,000 distinct CDR3 sequences, 20% to 25% of them singletons. Source material: PBMCs or a T cell subset sorted from them (not recorded which). The receptors stem from an adult woman who had mild COVID-19 (a few samples of this study predate the infection). Cell type and time point are not known.

This clonotype has just a few counts. The J gene is TRBJ1-1, the V gene TRBV12-3 or TRBV12-4; weak D call: TRBD1 (6 bases). The CDR3 runs to 12 residues. Trimming took 4 bases from V and 11 from J, leaving 14 bases between them. For the CDR3, the DNA is TGTGCCAGCAGTTGGAGGCCAGGGGTGGCTTTCTTT. The encoded protein is CASSWRPGVAFF.

This chain connects TRBV5-1 to TRBJ2-2; D call uncertain. There are 13 residues in the CDR3. V dropped 0 bases and J dropped 3 bases, with 3 bases sitting between them. Germline V gives CDR1 SGHRS, CDR2 YFSETQ. CDR3 sequence (DNA): TGCGCCAGCAGCTTGGAGTACACCGGGGAGCTGTTTTTT. It encodes CASSLEYTGELFF.

The chain links TRBV6-5 to TRBJ1-2; 7 bases map to TRBD1. Germline V gene data show CDR1 as MNHEY and CDR2 as SVGAGI. V dropped 8 bases and J dropped 6; count of bases not matched to a gene: 9. CDR3 length equals 13 residues. The CDR3 here is CASLRAGGDGYTF. In DNA, the CDR3 is TGTGCCAGCTTAAGGGCAGGGGGAGATGGCTACACCTTC.

The rearrangement joins TRBV12-3 or TRBV12-4 to TRBJ2-2, with D perhaps matching TRBD1 or TRBD2 (6 bases each). The CDR3 covers 16 residues. Trimming pared 3 bases from V and 8 bases from J, leaving 19 bases between. The CDR3 nucleotides are TGTGCCAGCAGTTTTAGGAGGGGGGCCTATGTAGGGGAGCTGTTTTTT. Encoded protein: CASSFRRGAYVGELFF.

V and J are TRBV5-4 and TRBJ2-1, with D unresolved. The germline V gene encodes CDR1 SGHNT and CDR2 YYREEE (reference sequence). V lost 4 bases and J 5 bases, leaving 16 bases between the germline ends. The CDR3 has 15 amino acids. DNA of the CDR3: TGTGCCAGCAGCCCACCCTGGTGGTTTGACAATGAGCAGTTCTTC. Translating it yields CASSPPWWFDNEQFF.

This clonotype showed up just a few times. The V and J genes are TRBV11-2 and TRBJ2-1, with 8 bases matching TRBD1. Germline V CDR1 and CDR2: SGHAT, FQNNGV. Trimming cost V 3 bases and J 3 bases; bases outside gene matches: 4. There are 15 residues in the CDR3. The CDR3 nucleotides read TGTGCCAGCAGCTTTCGTGACAGGGGCTACAATGAGCAGTTCTTC. Translation gives CASSFRDRGYNEQFF.

The CDR3 loop reads CASRQGATGGELFF. The DNA for the CDR3 is TGTGCCAGCAGACAGGGGGCTACAGGCGGGGAGCTGTTTTTT. This chain links TRBV12-3 or TRBV12-4 with TRBJ2-2, with 9 bases identical to TRBD1. The CDR3 has 14 residues. Unmatched junction bases numbered 6, after V lost 6 bases and J lost 7 bases.

J is TRBJ1-6 and V is TRBV6-1, with 10 nucleotides matching TRBD1. J was trimmed by 10 bases and V by 6 bases; bases with no gene match: 12. Germline CDR1 reads MNHNS; CDR2 reads SASEGT. The CDR3 sequence is 16 residues long. The CDR3 nucleotides are TGTGCCAGCAGCGTTATGGACAGGGGGGGAAGGTCACCCCTCCACTTT. It yields the protein CASSVMDRGGRSPLHF.

V usage is TRBV2 and J usage is TRBJ1-1; 7 bases agree with TRBD1. V lost 6 bases, J lost 1 base, and 5 bases stayed unmatched. This CDR3 is 14 amino acids long. Germline CDR1 SNHLY, CDR2 FYNNEI. The CDR3 DNA reads as TGTGCCAGCAGGGGGACAGCCCAGAACACTGAAGCTTTCTTT. Protein product: CASRGTAQNTEAFF.

This clonotype was observed a few times. J is TRBJ1-1 and V is TRBV29-1; possible D gene TRBD1, 6 bases. CDR1 SQVTM and CDR2 ANQGSEA come from the germline V gene. Trimming removed 4 bases at V and 0 bases at J, with 12 bases between. The CDR3 contains 14 residues. The CDR3 DNA reads as TGCAGCGTTGTCAGGGGCCTCATGAACACTGAAGCTTTCTTT. Protein product: CSVVRGLMNTEAFF.

This clonotype was detected once. This chain links TRBV6-1 with TRBJ2-7; 8 nucleotides match TRBD1. CDR3 length: 11 residues. The trim removed 11 bases at V and 3 bases at J, leaving 3 bases unmatched. Looked up from germline, CDR1 is MNHNS and CDR2 is SASEGT. This CDR3 is CAGQGHYEQYF. The CDR3 coding sequence is TGTGCCGGACAGGGACACTACGAGCAGTACTTC.

At least ten counts were recorded for this clonotype. This chain uses TRBV27 with TRBJ2-1; TRBD2 agrees at 8 bases. Per the germline V gene, CDR1 is MNHEY and CDR2 is SMNVEV (reference sequence). The CDR3 has 13 amino acids. The V gene end was trimmed by 6 bases and the J gene end by 6 bases; junction bases not matched to a gene: 4. The CDR3 DNA sequence: TGTGCCAGCAGGCGGACTAGCCGCAATGAGCAGTTCTTC. Its protein is CASRRTSRNEQFF.

CDR3 amino acids: CAIRGTGSPYEQYF. The CDR3 DNA sequence: TGTGCCATCAGGGGGACAGGGTCTCCCTACGAGCAGTACTTC. The V and J genes are TRBV10-3 and TRBJ2-7; 9 nucleotides align to TRBD1. V shed 6 bases, J shed 2 bases, and the junction held 5 bases outside the gene matches. The CDR3 spans 14 residues. CDR1 and CDR2 (germline): ENHRY, SYGVKD.

Only a few counts were recorded for this clonotype. V usage is TRBV6-6 and J usage is TRBJ1-3; 10 nucleotides agree with TRBD1. The CDR3 extends over 17 amino acids. With V trimmed by 2 bases and J by 0 bases, 4 bases remained unmatched. Germline CDR1 reads MNHNY; CDR2 reads SVGAGI (reference sequence). The CDR3 is CASSYGTGAFSGNTIYF. CDR3 sequence (DNA): TGTGCCAGCAGTTACGGGACAGGGGCCTTCTCTGGAAACACCATATATTTT.

This clonotype was counted a few times. The chain combines TRBV12-3 or TRBV12-4 with TRBJ2-2; possibly TRBD2 for D (7 bases). V was trimmed by 5 bases and J by 5 bases, leaving 18 bases between them. This CDR3 is built from 16 residues. The CDR3 DNA is TGTGCCAGCAGTCCCCTTTGGGAGGGGGAGACCGGGGAGCTGTTTTTT. Encoded protein: CASSPLWEGETGELFF.

The V and J genes are TRBV10-3 and TRBJ1-5; D gene unclear. Trimming stripped 2 bases from V and 2 bases from J, with 7 bases between. The CDR3 length is 14 residues. CDR1 and CDR2 (germline): ENHRY, SYGVKD. CDR3 sequence reads: CAISESQGNQPQHF. The CDR3 DNA is TGTGCCATCAGTGAGAGTCAGGGCAATCAGCCCCAGCATTTT.

V gene TRBV6-2 or TRBV6-3 combines with J gene TRBJ2-7; D is unclear. From germline, CDR1 is MNHEY and CDR2 SVGEGT. The V and J ends lost 2 bases and 3 bases respectively, with 8 bases between them. The CDR3 spans 13 residues. The chain's CDR3 is CASSYNPLYEQYF. The CDR3 coding sequence is TGTGCCAGCAGTTACAATCCGCTCTACGAGCAGTACTTC.

This clonotype was counted only a few times. The V and J genes are TRBV9 and TRBJ2-1, with a possible D match to TRBD2 (6 bases). This CDR3 has 13 amino acids. The V gene's germline CDR1 is SGDLS and CDR2 YYNGEE. V was cut by 2 bases and J by 7 bases, with 10 bases left in between. The CDR3 here is CASSVGGGNEQFF. In DNA, the CDR3 is TGTGCCAGCAGCGTGGGTGGGGGGAATGAGCAGTTCTTC.

The chain combines TRBV3-1 with TRBJ2-7, with 8 positions matching TRBD1. Trimming removed 5 bases from V and 2 bases from J; junction bases left unmatched: 5. CDR1 LGHDT and CDR2 YNNKEL come from the germline V gene (reference sequence). The CDR3 has 14 amino acids. CDR3 loop: CASSDRGFPYEQYF. CDR3 sequence (DNA): TGTGCCAGCAGCGACAGGGGTTTCCCCTACGAGCAGTACTTC.

The chain recombines TRBV4-1 with TRBJ2-7, with a weak D call TRBD2 (5 bases). CDR1 MGHRA and CDR2 YSYEKL come from the germline V gene. The V end lost 1 base, the J end lost 3 bases, and 10 bases lay between the germline ends. This CDR3 spans 14 amino acids. The CDR3 nucleotides are TGCGCCAGCAGCCAAGTGCGGGCGCACTACGAGCAGTACTTC. This sequence encodes CASSQVRAHYEQYF.

In this sample, this clonotype turned up a few times. This chain uses TRBV5-1 with TRBJ1-1; D is ambiguous. The V gene lost 4 bases and the J gene lost 1 base, with 11 bases spanning the gap. The CDR3 has 14 amino acids. The V gene's germline CDR1 is SGHRS and CDR2 YFSETQ. In DNA form, the CDR3 reads TGCGCCAGCAGCCCTCCGACTGGGAACACTGAAGCTTTCTTT. It codes for CASSPPTGNTEAFF. The full variable domain, with the rest looked up from reference TRBV5-1 and TRBJ1-1, is KAGVTQTPRYLIKTRGQQVTLSCSPISGHRSVSWYQQTPGQGLQFLFEYFSETQRNKGNFPGRFSGRQFSNSRSEMNVSTLELGDSALYLCASSPPTGNTEAFFGQGTRLTVV.

The gene calls are TRBV9 and TRBJ2-3; 8 nucleotides line up with TRBD1. The CDR3 contains 15 residues. V lost 2 bases, J lost 4 bases, and 6 bases stayed unmatched. Germline V lookup: CDR1 SGDLS, CDR2 YYNGEE. In nucleotides, the CDR3 is TGTGCCAGCAGCGTCGGGACAGGCGGGTCAGATACGCAGTATTTT. It specifies CASSVGTGGSDTQYF.

This clonotype was counted many times. The V and J genes are TRBV7-2 and TRBJ2-2; D is unresolved. Per germline, CDR1 SGHTA and CDR2 FQGNSA. The CDR3 is 12 amino acids. Trimming stripped 3 bases from V and 4 bases from J, with 3 bases between. The CDR3: CASSFSTGELFF. The CDR3 DNA sequence: TGTGCCAGCAGCTTTAGCACCGGGGAGCTGTTTTTT.

This clonotype was recorded at least ten times. The V gene is TRBV20-1, the J gene TRBJ2-2; D is perhaps TRBD1 (7 bases). Trimming shortened V by 6 bases and J by 4 bases, and 18 bases separated the two germline ends. CDR1 and CDR2 from the germline V gene are DFQATT and SNEGSKA (reference sequence). This CDR3 is built from 15 residues. CDR3 sequence (DNA): TGCAGTGCCCCAGGAGGGGGCGGAATCACCGGGGAGCTGTTTTTT. Translation gives CSAPGGGGITGELFF.

This clonotype was detected a few times. The chain carries TRBV5-1 and TRBJ2-3, with 9 bases lining up with TRBD1. The V gene's germline CDR1 is SGHRS and CDR2 YFSETQ. J gave up 7 bases and V 0 bases, and 6 bases lay outside the gene matches. The CDR3 contains 15 residues. The CDR3: CASSLDSQGANTQYF. Written as DNA, the CDR3 is TGCGCCAGCAGCTTGGATTCACAGGGGGCAAATACGCAGTATTTT.

This clonotype has only a few counts. J is TRBJ2-7 and V is TRBV4-2, with 9 bases lining up with TRBD2. Germline V gene lookup returns CDR1 LGHNA and CDR2 YNFKEQ. The length of the CDR3 is 16 residues. Germline trimming cut 0 bases from V and 2 bases from J; bases unmatched to any gene: 5. The CDR3 reads CASSQEGLAGTYEQYF. The CDR3 DNA sequence: TGTGCCAGCAGCCAAGAGGGGCTAGCGGGGACCTACGAGCAGTACTTC.

This clonotype is categorized as medium-sized. V usage is TRBV6-5 and J usage is TRBJ2-1; 7 bases map to TRBD1. The length of the CDR3 is 15 residues. Germline values: CDR1 MNHEY, CDR2 SVGAGI. The junction had 14 bases not matched to a gene; V was cut back by 7 bases and J by 8 bases. CDR3 in amino acids: CASTLRDRAIDEQFF. The DNA of the CDR3 is TGTGCCAGCACCCTGCGTGACAGGGCCATCGATGAGCAGTTCTTC.

The chain uses TRBV7-9 and TRBJ2-7; D might be TRBD2 (5 bases). Germline values: CDR1 SEHNR, CDR2 FQNEAQ (reference sequence). The V and J ends lost 7 bases and 6 bases respectively, with 25 bases between them. The CDR3 covers 16 residues. The CDR3 bases are TGTGCCAGCATCCCTCCACTAGTAACCATCTCCGGCGAGCAGTACTTC. It yields the protein CASIPPLVTISGEQYF.

Only one count was recorded for this clonotype. The chain links TRBV27 to TRBJ1-4; D not resolved. V dropped 6 bases and J dropped 0 bases, with 11 bases sitting between them. Germline lookup yields CDR1 MNHEY and CDR2 SMNVEV (reference sequence). This CDR3 is 15 amino acids long. The chain's CDR3 is CASSLYPTTNEKLFF. As DNA, the CDR3 is TGTGCCAGCAGCCTCTACCCAACAACTAATGAAAAACTGTTTTTT.

CDR3 sequence reads: CASSEGQRSGANVLTF. CDR3 nucleotide sequence: TGTGCCAGCAGTGAGGGACAACGCTCTGGGGCCAACGTCCTGACTTTC. This sequence joins TRBV2 and TRBJ2-6; tentative D call: TRBD1 (6 bases). Germline V gene data show CDR1 as SNHLY and CDR2 as FYNNEI. Trimming removed 3 bases from V and 0 bases from J, with 9 bases in between. This CDR3 is built from 16 residues. The entire variable domain, with the rest obtained from reference TRBV2 and TRBJ2-6, is as follows: EPEVTQTPSHQVTQMGQEVILRCVPISNHLYFYWYRQILGQKVEFLVSFYNNEISEKSEIFDDQFSVERPDGSNFTLKIRSTKLEDSAMYFCASSEGQRSGANVLTFGAGSRLTVL.